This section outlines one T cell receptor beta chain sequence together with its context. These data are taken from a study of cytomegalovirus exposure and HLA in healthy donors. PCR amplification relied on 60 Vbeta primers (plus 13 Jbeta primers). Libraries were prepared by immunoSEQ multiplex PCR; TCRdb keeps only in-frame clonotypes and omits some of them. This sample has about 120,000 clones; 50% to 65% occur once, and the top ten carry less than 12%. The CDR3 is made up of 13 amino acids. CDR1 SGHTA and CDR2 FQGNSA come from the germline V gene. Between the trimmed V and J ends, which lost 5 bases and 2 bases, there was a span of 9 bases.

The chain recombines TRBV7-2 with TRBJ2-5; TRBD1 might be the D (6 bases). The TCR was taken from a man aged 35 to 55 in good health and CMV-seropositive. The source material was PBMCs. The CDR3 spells CASSRGQQETQYF. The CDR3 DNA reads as TGTGCCAGCAGCCGGGGACAACAAGAGACCCAGTACTTC.